These T cell receptor beta chains were read from a single sample in a study of neurological immune-mediated disorders. TCRdb analysed the 5' RACE reads with MiXCR anew, one entry per CDR3 protein. This table holds tens of thousands of distinct CDR3 sequences, roughly 3.5% found once. Sequenced material: PBMCs. These receptor sequences come from a woman aged 50 to 65 with multiple sclerosis. Each CDR3 is given with its conserved first and last residue. The D gene is left open where the match is weak. Size is stated for part of the rows, as once, few or many counts, or as a class when the clone is expanded.

TRBJ2-3 many TRBV5-1 NA CASSADKFDTDTQYF TGCGCCAGCAGCGCGGACAAGTTTGACACAGATACGCAGTATTTT
TRBJ1-5 many TRBV20-1 NA CSASLGGGNQPQHF TGCAGTGCTAGCTTAGGGGGTGGCAATCAGCCCCAGCATTTT
TRBJ2-5 many TRBV20-1 TRBD1 CRAGQGLRETQYF TGCAGGGCCGGACAGGGCCTCAGGGAGACCCAGTACTTC
TRBJ1-5 few TRBV5-1 NA CASSLVGTQNF TGCGCCAGCAGCTTGGTGGGAACCCAGAATTTT
TRBJ1-2 many TRBV7-2 NA CASSYIREGYTF TGTGCCAGCAGCTATATCAGGGAAGGCTACACCTTC
TRBJ1-1 many TRBV12-3/TRBV12-4 TRBD1 CASSLAGEGANTEAFF TGTGCCAGCAGTTTAGCTGGGGAGGGGGCCAACACTGAAGCTTTCTTT
TRBJ1-5 many TRBV5-5 TRBD1 CASSEDRGGLSNQPQHF TGTGCCAGCAGCGAGGACAGGGGTGGGCTTAGCAATCAGCCCCAGCATTTT
TRBJ1-5 many TRBV20-1 NA CSARNTDLNQPQHF TGCAGTGCTAGAAACACGGACCTTAATCAGCCCCAGCATTTT
TRBJ2-4 many TRBV7-9 NA CASSLASGAKNIQYF TGTGCCAGCAGCTTAGCGTCGGGGGCCAAAAACATTCAGTACTTC
TRBJ1-6 many TRBV27 NA CASSLVGSASPLHF TGTGCCAGCAGTTTAGTGGGGTCGGCTTCACCCCTCCACTTT
TRBJ2-3 many TRBV4-2 NA CASSQERGSVDTQYF TGTGCCAGCAGCCAAGAGCGGGGTTCAGTAGATACGCAGTATTTT
TRBJ2-1 many TRBV5-1 NA CASSLEYEQFF TGCGCCAGCAGCTTGGAATATGAGCAGTTCTTC
TRBJ2-2 NA TRBV14 NA CASSQVWSSNTGELFF TGTGCCAGCAGCCAAGTCTGGTCATCGAACACCGGGGAGCTGTTTTTT
TRBJ1-2 many TRBV5-1 TRBD1 CASRYRGANYGYTF TGCGCCAGCAGGTACAGGGGAGCTAACTATGGCTACACCTTC
TRBJ1-2 many TRBV10-3 NA CAIPSTGQAEYGYTF TGTGCCATTCCTTCCACCGGGCAGGCAGAATATGGCTACACCTTC
TRBJ2-7 many TRBV3-1 NA CASSQLFLEQYF TGTGCCAGCAGTCAACTATTTTTGGAGCAGTACTTC
TRBJ2-1 many TRBV28 NA CASSESIGRYNEQFF TGTGCCAGCTCAGAAAGTATCGGGCGTTACAATGAGCAGTTCTTC
TRBJ2-7 NA TRBV20-1 NA CSAPARGLNYEQYF TGCAGTGCACCGGCGCGGGGGCTAAACTACGAGCAGTACTTC
TRBJ1-1 many TRBV9 NA CASSVQGRDTEAFF TGTGCCAGCAGCGTACAGGGGAGGGACACTGAAGCTTTCTTT
TRBJ1-1 many TRBV20-1 NA CSARRGFGNTEAFF TGCAGTGCTAGAAGGGGCTTTGGGAACACTGAAGCTTTCTTT
TRBJ2-3 many TRBV20-1 NA CSARDGGLPTDTQYF TGCAGTGCTAGAGATGGGGGCCTCCCCACAGATACGCAGTATTTT
TRBJ2-1 many TRBV20-1 NA CSARGAENEQFF TGCAGTGCTAGGGGAGCCGAGAATGAGCAGTTCTTC
TRBJ2-7 many TRBV16 TRBD1 CASSQSSGHGTGLYF TGTGCCAGCAGCCAATCATCCGGCCACGGGACAGGGCTGTACTTC
TRBJ2-1 many TRBV12-3/TRBV12-4 NA CASSLGLASHQFF TGTGCCAGCAGTCTCGGGTTGGCCTCACACCAGTTCTTC
TRBJ1-1 few TRBV29-1 NA CSVERGNTEAFF TGCAGCGTTGAAAGGGGGAACACTGAAGCTTTCTTT
TRBJ1-5 many TRBV20-1 TRBD1 CSAALRQGNSNQPQHF TGCAGTGCTGCGCTTCGACAGGGTAATAGCAATCAGCCCCAGCATTTT
TRBJ2-7 many TRBV20-1 NA CSASGGGVTYEQYF TGCAGTGCTTCGGGGGGCGGGGTTACCTACGAGCAGTACTTC
TRBJ1-5 many TRBV28 TRBD1 CASSPSRGRQPQHF TGTGCCAGCAGTCCCTCCAGGGGGCGGCAGCCCCAGCATTTT
TRBJ2-1 many TRBV7-2 NA CASSLVRVEQFF TGTGCCAGCAGCTTGGTTCGGGTCGAGCAGTTCTTC
TRBJ2-1 many TRBV5-1 NA CASSLHRGSYNEQFF TGCGCCAGCAGCTTGCACCGGGGATCCTACAATGAGCAGTTCTTC
TRBJ2-3 many TRBV5-1 NA CASSTPPGTDTQYF TGCGCCAGCAGCACGCCCCCGGGCACAGATACGCAGTATTTT
TRBJ2-7 many TRBV6-2/TRBV6-3 NA CASSRGRRRSSYEQYF TGTGCCAGCAGCCGCGGACGCAGGCGATCCTCCTACGAGCAGTACTTC
TRBJ2-5 many TRBV7-2 NA CASSSTRLGTQYF TGTGCCAGCAGCTCGACCCGGTTAGGGACCCAGTACTTC
TRBJ2-4 many TRBV12-3/TRBV12-4 TRBD2 CASSFGTGGPKNIQYF TGTGCCAGCAGTTTTGGTACGGGGGGGCCCAAAAACATTCAGTACTTC
TRBJ2-2 many TRBV7-2 TRBD2 CASSFSSGYTGELFF TGTGCCAGCAGCTTCTCTAGCGGCTACACCGGGGAGCTGTTTTTT
TRBJ2-7 many TRBV5-6 NA CASRGVYGGEQYF TGTGCCAGCAGAGGGGTCTACGGCGGGGAGCAGTACTTC
TRBJ2-1 many TRBV5-1 TRBD2 CASSEGLAGGLEQFF TGCGCCAGCAGCGAGGGACTAGCGGGGGGGCTTGAGCAGTTCTTC
TRBJ2-2 many TRBV6-2/TRBV6-3 TRBD2 CASKTSGTGELFF TGTGCCAGCAAAACTAGCGGGACCGGGGAGCTGTTTTTT
TRBJ1-1 many TRBV7-2 TRBD1 CASSLGTGGSTEAFF TGTGCCAGCAGCCTCGGGACAGGGGGTAGCACTGAAGCTTTCTTT
TRBJ1-1 NA TRBV12-3/TRBV12-4 TRBD1 CASSWTGAVNTEAFF TGTGCCAGCAGTTGGACAGGGGCAGTGAACACTGAAGCTTTCTTT
TRBJ2-7 many TRBV7-9 NA CASSLAGRFLLDEQYF TGTGCCAGCAGCTTAGCCGGGAGATTCCTTTTGGACGAGCAGTACTTC